The 29 T cell receptor beta chains below come from one sample, sequenced in a study of CD8 T cells in ankylosing spondylitis. TCRdb processed the 5' RACE reads anew with MiXCR; each CDR3 protein has one entry. The profile covers approximately 250,000 distinct CDR3 sequences, with 32% appearing a single time and roughly 4.2% taken by the ten largest. Sequences were obtained from blood, either unsorted or a sorted T cell fraction (not recorded which). These receptors all come from a male donor with ankylosing spondylitis or in good health (not recorded which).

The V gene is TRBV11-1, the J gene TRBJ2-3; 11 bases align to TRBD2. There are 18 residues in the CDR3. With V trimmed by 6 bases and J by 1 base, 12 bases remained unmatched. Per the germline V gene, CDR1 is SGHAT and CDR2 is FQDESV (reference sequence). CDR3 region: CASRHAGTSGIGTDTQYF. The CDR3 coding sequence is TGTGCCAGCAGACATGCAGGGACTAGCGGAATCGGCACAGATACGCAGTATTTT.

The J gene is TRBJ2-1, the V gene TRBV15; perhaps D is TRBD1 or TRBD2 (5 bases each). Germline V CDR1 and CDR2: LNHNV, YYDKDF (reference sequence). CDR3 length: 12 amino acids. The V end was cut by 4 bases, the J end by 5 bases, with 6 bases between. CDR3 loop: CATSMGDNEQFF. In nucleotides, the CDR3 is TGTGCCACCAGCATGGGGGACAATGAGCAGTTCTTC.

The V gene is TRBV6-1, the J gene TRBJ1-2, with D possibly being TRBD1 (6 bases). The ends were cut back, 5 bases at V and 8 bases at J, with 21 bases in the middle. The CDR3 has 15 amino acids. Germline V gene data show CDR1 as MNHNS and CDR2 as SASEGT. The CDR3 spells CASSSIVSGALGYTF. DNA for the CDR3: TGTGCCAGCAGTAGTATCGTATCAGGGGCCCTGGGCTACACCTTC.

Only a few counts were recorded for this clonotype. The chain recombines TRBV20-1 with TRBJ2-7; TRBD1 agrees at 9 bases. CDR1 and CDR2 (germline): DFQATT, SNEGSKA (reference sequence). The V and J ends lost 4 bases and 5 bases, in that order; junction bases with no gene match: 15. The CDR3 extends over 16 amino acids. CDR3 DNA: TGCAGTGCTAATAAGGGACAGGGCGCCCTTCGGGACGAGCAGTACTTC. It specifies CSANKGQGALRDEQYF.

This clonotype has more than one count but fewer than ten. The rearrangement links TRBV20-1 to TRBJ2-3; 8 bases are a match to TRBD2. The CDR3 contains 14 residues. CDR1 and CDR2 (germline): DFQATT, SNEGSKA (reference sequence). V trimming: 5 bases; J trimming: 1 base; junction bases outside the gene matches: 5. The CDR3 reads CSAPSGGGTDTQYF. The CDR3 region has the DNA TGCAGTGCTCCCAGCGGGGGCGGCACAGATACGCAGTATTTT.

This clonotype was picked up a small number of times. The CDR3: CSAHSGVGTEAFF. CDR3 in DNA: TGCAGTGCCCATTCAGGGGTGGGCACTGAAGCTTTCTTT. The rearrangement links TRBV20-1 to TRBJ1-1; possible D gene TRBD1, 6 bases. This CDR3 spans 13 amino acids. Between the trimmed V and J ends, which lost 6 bases and 4 bases, there was a span of 15 bases. From germline, CDR1 is DFQATT and CDR2 SNEGSKA (reference sequence).

In DNA form, the CDR3 reads TGTGCCAGCTCACCACACGGGGAGACCCAGTACTTC. Its protein is CASSPHGETQYF. This chain joins TRBV18 and TRBJ2-5, with D uncertain. Germline lookup yields CDR1 KGHSH and CDR2 LQKENI. Trimming took 1 base from V and 5 from J, leaving 5 bases between them. The CDR3 spans 12 residues.

The chain employs TRBV12-3 or TRBV12-4 and TRBJ1-1; 9 positions agree with TRBD1. The CDR3 covers 15 residues. V lost 7 bases to trimming and J lost 4 bases; unmatched junction nucleotides: 10. DNA for the CDR3: TGTGCCAGCACCCTAATGTACAGGGGGCTCACTGAAGCTTTCTTT. It yields the protein CASTLMYRGLTEAFF.

The J gene is TRBJ1-5, the V gene TRBV7-2, with D perhaps matching TRBD1 (6 bases). CDR3 size: 14 residues. From germline, CDR1 is SGHTA and CDR2 FQGNSA. V lost 4 bases, J lost 7 bases, and 14 bases lay in between. As DNA, the CDR3 is TGTGCCAGCAGCTGGCGAGGGGGGTCCCAGCCCCAGCATTTT. Amino acid sequence: CASSWRGGSQPQHF.

The chain is built from TRBV28 and TRBJ2-1; D perhaps matches TRBD1 (5 bases). The CDR3 spans 14 residues. The germline gives CDR1 MDHEN, CDR2 SYDVKM. Trimming removed 3 bases from V and 6 bases from J, with 12 bases in between. CDR3 DNA sequence: TGTGCCAGCAGTTTCAGGGATGGTCGCAATGAGCAGTTCTTC. This gives the protein CASSFRDGRNEQFF.

This clonotype has a handful of counts. The chain links TRBV20-1 to TRBJ2-5; possible D gene TRBD2, 6 bases. Trimming removed 2 bases from V and 1 base from J, with 17 bases in between. The CDR3 spans 16 residues. CDR1 DFQATT and CDR2 SNEGSKA come from the germline V gene (reference sequence). CDR3 amino acids: CSARINLGGGQETQYF. As DNA, the CDR3 is TGCAGTGCTAGAATCAACCTGGGGGGTGGCCAAGAGACCCAGTACTTC.

This rearrangement joins TRBV5-1 to TRBJ2-2; D possibly uses TRBD1 or TRBD2 (5 bases each). Per the germline V gene, CDR1 is SGHRS and CDR2 is YFSETQ. With 3 bases removed from V and 0 bases from J, the gap between germline ends came to 9 bases. The CDR3 length is 15 residues. Written as DNA, the CDR3 is TGCGCCAGCAGCTCTGGGGACGCGAACACCGGGGAGCTGTTTTTT. Its protein product is CASSSGDANTGELFF.

The CDR3 protein is CAIRGALAGDVDEQFF. CDR3 sequence (DNA): TGTGCCATCAGAGGTGCCTTAGCGGGGGATGTGGATGAGCAGTTCTTC. This rearrangement joins TRBV10-3 to TRBJ2-1; TRBD2 aligns across 9 bases. The J segment lost 8 bases and the V segment lost 6 bases, leaving 14 bases of the junction unmatched. Germline V gives CDR1 ENHRY, CDR2 SYGVKD. The CDR3 is 16 residues long.

The CDR3, as DNA: TGCAGTGAGAGGGGTGAAACCGGGGAGCTGTTTTTT. Translating it yields CSERGETGELFF. The chain carries TRBV20-1 and TRBJ2-2; D may correspond to TRBD1 or TRBD2 (5 bases each). Germline loops: CDR1 DFQATT, CDR2 SNEGSKA (reference sequence). With 7 bases removed from V and 5 bases from J, the gap between germline ends came to 11 bases. The CDR3 totals 12 residues.

The sample holds a few counts of this clonotype. The V gene is TRBV6-5, the J gene TRBJ2-1; 15 bases fit TRBD2. Looked up from germline, CDR1 is MNHEY and CDR2 is SVGAGI. The CDR3 sequence is 17 residues long. Germline trimming cut 2 bases from V and 5 bases from J; bases unmatched to any gene: 4. The CDR3 sequence is CASSYRGLAGGHNEQFF. The CDR3 bases are TGTGCCAGCAGTTACCGCGGACTAGCGGGGGGGCACAATGAGCAGTTCTTC.

This clonotype turned up a few times. The chain employs TRBV12-3 or TRBV12-4 and TRBJ2-6; D is uncertain. The V end lost 7 bases, the J end lost 6 bases, and 13 bases lay between the germline ends. The length of the CDR3 is 14 residues. CDR3 amino acids: CASTWGKAANVLTF. For the CDR3, the DNA is TGTGCCAGCACGTGGGGAAAGGCGGCCAACGTCCTGACTTTC.

The J gene is TRBJ2-2, the V gene TRBV18, with 8 bases that match TRBD1. The trim removed 4 bases at V and 5 bases at J, leaving 6 bases unmatched. This CDR3 comprises 15 residues. Germline CDR1 and CDR2: KGHSH and LQKENI. The CDR3 here is CASSQGTGRTGELFF. CDR3 coding DNA: TGTGCCAGCTCACAAGGGACAGGACGAACCGGGGAGCTGTTTTTT.

Concerning this clonotype itself: At one end, the junction sequence differs from germline, possibly due to a read error. The V and J genes are TRBV6-1 and TRBJ2-3; TRBD2 agrees at 9 bases. From germline, CDR1 is MNHNS and CDR2 SASEGT. The CDR3 has 13 residues. This CDR3 reads CATAGLAGDRQYF. CDR3 nucleotides: TGTGCCACCGCGGGACTAGCCGGAGATAGGCAGTATTTT.

As DNA, the CDR3 is TGTGCCAGCAGTGAATGGGACAGGGGGCCCAATGAGCAGTTCTTC. It codes for CASSEWDRGPNEQFF. The rearrangement uses TRBV6-1 and TRBJ2-1, with 12 bases that match TRBD1. Germline CDR1 and CDR2: MNHNS and SASEGT. Germline trimming cut 2 bases from V and 6 bases from J; bases unmatched to any gene: 2. CDR3 length: 15 amino acids.

This clonotype was found a few times. The V call is TRBV11-2, the J call TRBJ2-1; 11 positions agree with TRBD2. This CDR3 is 16 amino acids long. J gave up 10 bases and V 4 bases, and 12 bases lay outside the gene matches. Germline CDR1 and CDR2: SGHAT and FQNNGV. The CDR3 here is CASSSNSGGASREQFF. The CDR3 region has the DNA TGTGCCAGCAGCTCAAATAGCGGGGGGGCCTCAAGGGAGCAGTTCTTC.

This clonotype was seen more than once but under ten times. This chain links TRBV4-1 with TRBJ2-7, with 8 bases lining up with TRBD2. Germline-derived CDR1 and CDR2 are MGHRA and YSYEKL. This CDR3 spans 16 amino acids. J gave up 4 bases and V 5 bases, and 13 bases lay outside the gene matches. The CDR3: CASSSGGKWRQYEQYF. In DNA form, the CDR3 reads TGCGCCAGCAGCTCGGGGGGGAAGTGGCGACAATACGAGCAGTACTTC.

V usage is TRBV28 and J usage is TRBJ2-6, with 7 positions matching TRBD1. Losses at the gene ends were 4 bases for V and 0 bases for J; bases not matched to a gene: 9. Looked up from germline, CDR1 is MDHEN and CDR2 is SYDVKM. The CDR3 consists of 18 residues. The CDR3 DNA is TGTGCCAGCAGTTCCCGGGACAGTTATTTCTCTGGGGCCAACGTCCTGACTTTC. It is translated as CASSSRDSYFSGANVLTF.

This clonotype showed up just a few times. V gene TRBV10-3 combines with J gene TRBJ2-1; 10 nucleotides match TRBD1. Unmatched junction bases numbered 8, after V lost 5 bases and J lost 7 bases. The CDR3 loop spans 15 amino acids. Germline CDR1 and CDR2: ENHRY and SYGVKD. Here the CDR3 reads CAISRQGAHTNEQFF. For the CDR3, the DNA is TGTGCCATCAGTCGACAGGGGGCACACACAAATGAGCAGTTCTTC.

This clonotype was counted between two and nine times. J is TRBJ2-5 and V is TRBV7-8; a weak D match, TRBD2 (7 bases). The germline gives CDR1 SGHVS, CDR2 FQNEAQ. Between the trimmed V and J ends, which lost 5 bases and 4 bases, there was a span of 17 bases. The CDR3 is 15 amino acids. DNA for the CDR3: TGTGCCAGCAGCCATAGGGGGGGGGCGGGAGAGACCCAGTACTTC. Protein product: CASSHRGGAGETQYF.

This chain joins TRBV5-1 and TRBJ2-7; D possibly corresponds to TRBD1 (6 bases). Looked up from germline, CDR1 is SGHRS and CDR2 is YFSETQ. The CDR3 is made up of 14 amino acids. V was clipped by 3 bases and J by 5 bases, with 15 bases between them. The CDR3 loop reads CASSSGNRVDEQYF. The CDR3 DNA reads TGCGCCAGCAGCTCCGGGAACAGGGTCGACGAGCAGTACTTC.

The V gene is TRBV11-2, the J gene TRBJ2-1; D ambiguous. V shed 0 bases and J shed 0 bases, with 15 bases lying between them. Germline V CDR1 and CDR2: SGHAT, FQNNGV. This CDR3 region has 18 residues. The CDR3 loop reads CASSLDRPSRSSYNEQFF. In nucleotides, the CDR3 is TGTGCCAGCAGCTTAGACAGGCCCAGTAGGAGCTCCTACAATGAGCAGTTCTTC.

The chain combines TRBV3-1 with TRBJ2-1; 7 bases fit TRBD2. CDR1 LGHDT and CDR2 YNNKEL come from the germline V gene (reference sequence). Trimming took 1 base from V and 0 from J; bases not matched to a gene: 6. The CDR3 is 17 amino acids. CDR3: CASSQGGAGSSYNEQFF. DNA for the CDR3: TGTGCCAGCAGCCAAGGGGGAGCGGGGAGCTCCTACAATGAGCAGTTCTTC.

This clonotype showed up many times. The gene calls are TRBV6-1 and TRBJ1-2, with no clear D. The CDR3 is made up of 15 amino acids. Trimming took off 7 bases at V and 5 bases at J, with 20 bases between the two ends. Germline loops: CDR1 MNHNS, CDR2 SASEGT. The chain's CDR3 is CASTPLDGSSYGYTF. CDR3 DNA sequence: TGTGCCAGCACTCCCCTGGACGGAAGCTCGTATGGCTACACCTTC.

The rearrangement uses TRBV10-3 and TRBJ2-3; 8 nucleotides agree with TRBD2. In germline, CDR1 is ENHRY, CDR2 SYGVKD. CDR3 length: 15 amino acids. V was clipped by 7 bases and J by 2 bases; unmatched bases: 8. CDR3 sequence: CAIKGPRGDTDTQYF. CDR3 in DNA: TGTGCCATCAAAGGCCCGCGGGGGGACACAGATACGCAGTATTTT.